Here is one T cell receptor beta chain with its context. Only in-frame clones appear in the TCRdb table, and some are missing; sequencing was by immunoSEQ multiplex PCR. The sample records 300,000 to 350,000 clones, about nine tenths being singletons. Those who participated ranged in age from 18 to 89 years and resided in about 24 US areas. A PCR-confirmed or clinician-diagnosed COVID-19 case had contacted exposed participants within 2 weeks of entry. This specimen comes from a study of blood T cell repertoires in COVID-19. The germline CDR1 and CDR2 sequences are SGDLS and YYNGEE. This CDR3 is 14 amino acids long. V was shortened by 3 bases and J by 1 base, with 5 bases between the two germline ends.

Material: PBMCs or T cells enriched from blood (not recorded which). The sequence derives from a young woman who had been exposed to COVID-19. The chain uses TRBV9 and TRBJ2-6, with no clear D. CDR3 coding DNA: TGTGCCAGCAGCGCACTGTCTGGGGCCAACGTCCTGACTTTC. Its translation is CASSALSGANVLTF.